Below are 10 T cell receptor beta chains sequenced from a single sample in a study of T cell clonotyping in hematopoietic cell transplantation. Profiling relied on immunoSEQ multiplex PCR, and the TCRdb table lists in-frame clones only, not all of them. The table includes 3,500 to 4,500 clones, 18% detected once. Source: peripheral blood mononuclear cells, taken 30 days after allogeneic stem cell transplant. The receptor source for this set is a male patient aged 45 to 59 who had an allogeneic stem cell transplant from a related donor, so the T cells may come from the graft donor. Some clones in this sample may be carry-over from other donors' samples.

CDR3 nucleotide sequence: TGCGCCAGCAGCCACGAGCCACTCGGCGGGGCTAGCGGCTACGAGCAGTACTTC. Amino acids: CASSHEPLGGASGYEQYF. The V gene is TRBV4-3, the J gene TRBJ2-7; 7 positions match TRBD2. The CDR3 has 18 amino acids. The junction had 17 bases not matched to a gene; V was cut back by 3 bases and J by 3 bases. Germline CDR1 and CDR2: LGHNA and YSLEER.

This clone has more than one count but fewer than ten. This chain uses TRBV30 with TRBJ2-7; the D is unclear. V was cut by 0 bases and J by 5 bases, with 11 bases left in between. The CDR3 loop spans 13 amino acids. Germline values: CDR1 GTSNPN, CDR2 SVGIG (reference sequence). The CDR3 sequence: CAWSVVAQHEQYF. CDR3 bases: TGTGCCTGGAGTGTAGTGGCCCAACACGAGCAGTACTTC.

This clone has only a few counts. The chain recombines TRBV2 with TRBJ2-2; 12 nucleotides agree with TRBD1. Germline CDR1 SNHLY, CDR2 FYNNEI. CDR3 length equals 13 residues. The ends lost 11 bases at V and 4 bases at J; junction bases unmatched: 2. The CDR3 DNA follows: TGTGCCGGGGACAGGGGGCTCACCGGGGAGCTGTTTTTT. Residues: CAGDRGLTGELFF.

This clone was picked up a small number of times. V is TRBV7-6 and J is TRBJ2-7; D is ambiguous. This CDR3 contains 11 residues. Germline V gene data show CDR1 as SGHVS and CDR2 as FNYEAQ. V lost 5 bases, J lost 10 bases, and 12 bases lay in between. CDR3 nucleotide sequence: TGTGCCAGCAGCCAAGGAGAGCTCCAGTACTTC. Amino acid sequence: CASSQGELQYF.

This chain uses TRBV30 with TRBJ1-1, with D possibly TRBD1 on 5 matching bases. Germline CDR1 GTSNPN, CDR2 SVGIG (reference sequence). The CDR3 runs to 14 residues. With 8 bases removed from V and 2 bases from J, the gap between germline ends came to 18 bases. CDR3 protein: CAQRTPGGNTEAFF. Written as DNA, the CDR3 is TGTGCCCAACGGACGCCTGGGGGAAACACTGAAGCTTTCTTT. Based on the CDR3 plus reference TRBV30 and TRBJ1-1, the full variable domain is SQTIHQWPATLVQPVGSPLSLECTVEGTSNPNLYWYRQAAGRGLQLLFYSVGIGQISSEVPQNLSASRPQDRQFILSSKKLLLSDSGFYLCAQRTPGGNTEAFFGQGTRLTVV.

V and J are TRBV6-1 and TRBJ1-5; D gene unclear. Trimming removed 2 bases at V and 7 bases at J, with 6 bases between. Germline V CDR1 and CDR2: MNHNS, SASEGT. This CDR3 spans 12 amino acids. CDR3 nucleotide sequence: TGTGCCAGCAGTGAATCCGGACAGCCCCAGCATTTT. The encoded protein is CASSESGQPQHF.

This clone was observed a few times. The V and J genes are TRBV29-1 and TRBJ2-7; no clear D gene. The germline CDR1 and CDR2 sequences are SQVTM and ANQGSEA. This CDR3 spans 13 amino acids. Trimming shortened V by 7 bases and J by 0 bases, and 13 bases separated the two germline ends. Written as DNA, the CDR3 is TGCAGCGCATACACAGCGAGCTCCTACGAGCAGTACTTC. Residues: CSAYTASSYEQYF.

The chain has TRBV30 and TRBJ2-5, with D perhaps matching TRBD1 (5 bases). V dropped 3 bases and J dropped 6 bases, with 20 bases sitting between them. CDR1 GTSNPN and CDR2 SVGIG come from the germline V gene (reference sequence). The CDR3 is made up of 15 amino acids. Here the CDR3 DNA reads TGTGCCTGGAGGGCTCCCCGGTGGGGCAGCCAGACCCAGTACTTC. Amino acids: CAWRAPRWGSQTQYF.

The J gene is TRBJ2-7, the V gene TRBV4-1; 8 nucleotides line up with TRBD2. Trimming removed 0 bases from V and 0 bases from J; junction bases left unmatched: 7. The CDR3 length is 17 residues. CDR1 and CDR2 (germline): MGHRA, YSYEKL. The CDR3 region has the DNA TGCGCCAGCAGCCAAGAGGGTTATAGCGGGAACTCCTACGAGCAGTACTTC. Protein: CASSQEGYSGNSYEQYF.

This sequence joins TRBV30 and TRBJ1-2, with D possibly matching TRBD1 (6 bases). CDR3 length equals 15 residues. Trimming took off 3 bases at V and 4 bases at J, with 18 bases between the two ends. The germline gives CDR1 GTSNPN, CDR2 SVGIG (reference sequence). CDR3 sequence (DNA): TGTGCCTGGAGCAACCCGGGGGGCGCTTCCTATGGCTACACCTTC. Translating it yields CAWSNPGGASYGYTF.